This T cell receptor (beta chain) was observed in a study of Graves' ophthalmopathy and Graves' hyperthyroidism. Regarding the study as a whole: The majority of expanded thyroid clonotypes above 0.001 frequency also occurred in blood.

As concerns this clonotype: Its matching antigen is unknown. This may arise from a read error, as a much more abundant clone is one base away.

Amplification from RNA transcripts yielded the TCR beta CDR3 regions. Scientists carried out first-round RT-PCR using HTBI primers and then a second-round multiplex PCR. MiXCR, run by TCRdb on the multiplex PCR reads, gives a single entry per CDR3 protein. The table records 400,000 to 450,000 distinct CDR3 sequences, under 25% of them present only once. Looked up from germline, CDR1 is SNHLY and CDR2 is FYNNEI. The CDR3 has 13 residues. The chain uses TRBV2 and TRBJ2-7, with no clear D. The sample comprised peripheral blood. The receptor was derived from a woman younger than 30 with stable Graves' hyperthyroidism. The CDR3 loop reads CSSRRPSSYEQYF. The DNA for the CDR3 is TGTTCCAGCAGGCGGCCGAGCTCCTACGAGCAGTACTTC.